This note documents a single TCR beta chain sequence. Its antigen is undetermined. Recording of this donor's CMV serostatus was not done. The sample originates from a study of cytomegalovirus exposure and HLA in healthy donors. Study at large: From 150 million to 200 million T cells, an earlier analysis saw approximately 110 million unique TCR beta sequences.

In the PCR, 60 Vbeta and 13 Jbeta primers were used. Method: immunoSEQ multiplex PCR; TCRdb's copy keeps in-frame clones and lacks some. The sample holds about 160,000 clones; 70% to 80% are singletons and the top ten take 3% to 4%. Study-level results: Associated with HLA alleles at 0.05 false discovery rate in a later analysis were 16,951 TCR beta sequences. Usually a TCR sequence was rare, but some public TCRs were found in many donors.

The sequencing sample was made of PBMCs. This TCR derives from a human donor in good health.

This chain's CDR3 is CASSKGGQLQETQYF. DNA of the CDR3: TGCGCCAGCAGCAAGGGGGGACAGTTACAAGAGACCCAGTACTTC. The V and J genes are TRBV5-1 and TRBJ2-5, with a possible D match to TRBD1 (7 bases). The CDR3 runs 15 residues. The germline gives CDR1 SGHRS, CDR2 YFSETQ. V was shortened by 4 bases and J by 2 bases, with 15 bases between the two germline ends.